This is a list of T cell receptor beta chains from one sample in a study of T-cell memory formation after mild COVID-19. TCRdb reprocessed the 5' RACE reads with MiXCR, giving one entry per CDR3 protein. The table includes 98,000 or so distinct CDR3 sequences, 15% to 20% detected once. The sequencing sample was made of PBMCs or a T cell subset sorted from them (not recorded which). The receptors were sampled from a man aged 18 to 29 who had mild COVID-19 (a few samples of this study predate the infection). Cell type and time point are not known. Each CDR3 is given with its conserved first and last residue. Each record gives: J gene, clone size, V gene, D gene, CDR3 protein, CDR3 DNA. The D gene is left open where the match is weak. Not every row has a clone size; where given, it reads once, few, many or a size class.

J gene: TRBJ2-5; clone size: few; V gene: TRBV7-3; D gene: TRBD2; CDR3 protein: CASSWASGGAETQYF; CDR3 DNA: TGTGCCAGCAGCTGGGCGAGCGGGGGGGCGGAGACCCAGTACTTC
J gene: TRBJ2-1; clone size: few; V gene: TRBV5-1; D gene: .; CDR3 protein: CASSSDTGVINEQFF; CDR3 DNA: TGCGCCAGCAGCTCAGATACCGGGGTGATCAATGAGCAGTTCTTC
J gene: TRBJ2-5; clone size: few; V gene: TRBV2; D gene: .; CDR3 protein: CACQGGVVETQYF; CDR3 DNA: TGTGCCTGCCAGGGTGGTGTAGTAGAGACCCAGTACTTC
J gene: TRBJ1-4; clone size: few; V gene: TRBV7-8; D gene: .; CDR3 protein: CASSLILGVNEKLFF; CDR3 DNA: TGTGCCAGCAGCTTAATTTTGGGAGTTAATGAAAAACTGTTTTTT
J gene: TRBJ1-1; clone size: few; V gene: TRBV6-1; D gene: .; CDR3 protein: CASSEVEGLKAFF; CDR3 DNA: TGTGCCAGCAGTGAAGTTGAAGGGTTGAAAGCTTTCTTT
J gene: TRBJ1-2; clone size: .; V gene: TRBV7-2; D gene: .; CDR3 protein: CASSSQQGRADYGYTF; CDR3 DNA: TGTGCCAGCAGCTCACAACAGGGACGGGCGGACTATGGCTACACCTTC
J gene: TRBJ2-7; clone size: few; V gene: TRBV2; D gene: .; CDR3 protein: CASSEQGGEQYF; CDR3 DNA: TGTGCCAGCAGTGAACAGGGCGGCGAGCAGTACTTC
J gene: TRBJ2-5; clone size: .; V gene: TRBV20-1; D gene: TRBD2; CDR3 protein: CSARTLAGGHETQYF; CDR3 DNA: TGCAGTGCTAGAACTCTCGCGGGGGGTCACGAGACCCAGTACTTC
J gene: TRBJ1-1; clone size: .; V gene: TRBV28; D gene: .; CDR3 protein: CASSLYSSGKAEAFF; CDR3 DNA: TGTGCCAGCAGTTTATATTCCTCAGGGAAGGCTGAAGCTTTCTTT
J gene: TRBJ2-5; clone size: .; V gene: TRBV7-8; D gene: .; CDR3 protein: CASSLGIVYQETQYF; CDR3 DNA: TGTGCCAGCAGCTTAGGCATCGTATACCAAGAGACCCAGTACTTC
J gene: TRBJ1-3; clone size: .; V gene: TRBV7-2; D gene: .; CDR3 protein: CASSLEGMSSGNTIYF; CDR3 DNA: TGTGCCAGCAGCTTAGAGGGGATGAGCTCTGGAAACACCATATATTTT
J gene: TRBJ1-5; clone size: .; V gene: TRBV12-3/TRBV12-4; D gene: TRBD1; CDR3 protein: CASSFGQGASQPQHF; CDR3 DNA: TGTGCCAGCAGTTTCGGACAGGGGGCTAGTCAGCCCCAGCATTTT
J gene: TRBJ2-1; clone size: .; V gene: TRBV7-9; D gene: .; CDR3 protein: CASSRDVNEQFF; CDR3 DNA: TGTGCCAGCAGTAGGGACGTCAATGAGCAGTTCTTC
J gene: TRBJ2-1; clone size: few; V gene: TRBV7-2; D gene: TRBD2; CDR3 protein: CASKRGGQDNEQFF; CDR3 DNA: TGTGCCAGTAAGCGGGGGGGCCAAGACAATGAGCAGTTCTTC
J gene: TRBJ2-1; clone size: few; V gene: TRBV9; D gene: .; CDR3 protein: CASSVALSTRGVYNEQFF; CDR3 DNA: TGTGCCAGCAGCGTAGCTTTATCTACTCGAGGGGTCTACAATGAGCAGTTCTTC
J gene: TRBJ1-3; clone size: .; V gene: TRBV4-1; D gene: .; CDR3 protein: CASSQVGTPGNTIYF; CDR3 DNA: TGCGCCAGCAGCCAAGTCGGGACACCTGGAAACACCATATATTTT
J gene: TRBJ2-3; clone size: few; V gene: TRBV5-6; D gene: .; CDR3 protein: CASSISTRDTQYF; CDR3 DNA: TGTGCCAGCAGCATCTCGACCAGGGATACGCAGTATTTT
J gene: TRBJ1-3; clone size: .; V gene: TRBV3-1; D gene: .; CDR3 protein: CASSPGSSGNTIYF; CDR3 DNA: TGTGCCAGCAGCCCGGGGAGCTCTGGAAACACCATATATTTT
J gene: TRBJ1-5; clone size: .; V gene: TRBV7-9; D gene: .; CDR3 protein: CASSHSYSNQPQHF; CDR3 DNA: TGTGCCAGCAGCCACAGTTATAGCAATCAGCCCCAGCATTTT
J gene: TRBJ2-7; clone size: few; V gene: TRBV2; D gene: .; CDR3 protein: CASSDRGYEQYF; CDR3 DNA: TGTGCCAGCAGTGATCGCGGCTACGAGCAGTACTTC
J gene: TRBJ2-2; clone size: few; V gene: TRBV12-3/TRBV12-4; D gene: TRBD1; CDR3 protein: CASGTVRGGELFF; CDR3 DNA: TGTGCCAGCGGGACAGTCCGTGGCGGGGAGCTGTTTTTT
J gene: TRBJ2-1; clone size: few; V gene: TRBV12-3/TRBV12-4; D gene: .; CDR3 protein: CASSRDSAKKFF; CDR3 DNA: TGTGCCAGCAGTCGAGACAGCGCTAAGAAGTTCTTC
J gene: TRBJ1-1; clone size: .; V gene: TRBV4-1; D gene: .; CDR3 protein: CASSQPRNPENTEAFF; CDR3 DNA: TGCGCCAGCAGCCAACCCAGGAACCCCGAGAACACTGAAGCTTTCTTT
J gene: TRBJ1-1; clone size: .; V gene: TRBV3-1; D gene: .; CDR3 protein: CASSLAGLGAAEAFF; CDR3 DNA: TGTGCCAGCAGCCTCGCGGGTTTGGGGGCCGCTGAAGCTTTCTTT
J gene: TRBJ2-3; clone size: .; V gene: TRBV5-1; D gene: TRBD2; CDR3 protein: CASSFLAGGDTQYF; CDR3 DNA: TGCGCCAGCAGCTTCCTAGCGGGGGGAGATACGCAGTATTTT
J gene: TRBJ2-1; clone size: .; V gene: TRBV4-2; D gene: TRBD2; CDR3 protein: CASSQGTSGGVEQFF; CDR3 DNA: TGTGCCAGCAGCCAAGGGACTAGCGGGGGGGTTGAGCAGTTCTTC